Below are 21 T cell receptor beta chains sequenced from a single sample in a study of blood T cell repertoires in COVID-19. TCRdb's copy holds only in-frame clones and misses some; the assay was immunoSEQ multiplex PCR. The table lists around 190,000 clones, approximately 85% of them singletons, with 7.5% to 9.5% in the top ten. Sequencing was done on a sample of peripheral blood. These receptors all come from a woman aged 55-75 years with acute or convalescent COVID-19.

The chain carries TRBV2 and TRBJ2-1; possibly TRBD1 for D (5 bases). The CDR3 is 13 residues long. Germline V gene lookup returns CDR1 SNHLY and CDR2 FYNNEI. V was clipped by 7 bases and J by 2 bases, with 9 bases between them. The CDR3 nucleotides read TGTGCCAGCACCCCCAGGGCCTACAATGAGCAGTTCTTC. Translating gives CASTPRAYNEQFF. The whole variable domain, remainder taken from reference TRBV2 and TRBJ2-1, is EPEVTQTPSHQVTQMGQEVILRCVPISNHLYFYWYRQILGQKVEFLVSFYNNEISEKSEIFDDQFSVERPDGSNFTLKIRSTKLEDSAMYFCASTPRAYNEQFFGPGTRLTVL.

The V and J genes are TRBV19 and TRBJ2-3, with 13 bases aligning to TRBD2. The CDR3 consists of 17 residues. Germline V gene lookup returns CDR1 LNHDA and CDR2 SQIVND (reference sequence). The V gene end was trimmed by 1 base and the J gene end by 12 bases; junction bases not matched to a gene: 13. CDR3 residues: CASSIVVLAGGPGLQYF. Here the CDR3 DNA reads TGTGCCAGTAGTATAGTGGTACTAGCGGGAGGGCCGGGTCTCCAGTATTTT.

The V gene is TRBV18, the J gene TRBJ1-1; perhaps TRBD1 as D (6 bases). The CDR3 is 14 amino acids. Germline V gene data show CDR1 as KGHSH and CDR2 as LQKENI. The V end was cut by 8 bases, the J end by 2 bases, with 15 bases between. Here the CDR3 reads CASTIGGVNTEAFF. In DNA form, the CDR3 reads TGTGCCAGCACGATAGGGGGAGTAAACACTGAAGCTTTCTTT.

The gene calls are TRBV2 and TRBJ1-2, with D possibly matching TRBD1 (6 bases). The CDR3 runs 13 residues. The germline V and J ends were trimmed by 8 bases and 0 bases, with 10 bases remaining between them. Germline CDR1 and CDR2: SNHLY and FYNNEI. This CDR3 reads CASVRDTNYGYTF. Here the CDR3 DNA reads TGTGCCAGCGTTCGGGACACTAACTATGGCTACACCTTC.

The chain uses TRBV19 and TRBJ2-1; 11 bases align to TRBD2. V lost 7 bases to trimming and J lost 6 bases; unmatched junction nucleotides: 17. Germline V gene data show CDR1 as LNHDA and CDR2 as SQIVND (reference sequence). This CDR3 comprises 18 residues. This CDR3 reads CASKIRLAGGAGTNEQFF. Here the CDR3 DNA reads TGTGCCAGTAAAATCAGGCTAGCGGGAGGAGCGGGGACCAATGAGCAGTTCTTC. The whole variable domain, remainder taken from reference TRBV19 and TRBJ2-1, is DGGITQSPKYLFRKEGQNVTLSCEQNLNHDAMYWYRQDPGQGLRLIYYSQIVNDFQKGDIAEGYSVSREKKESFPLTVTSAQKNPTAFYLCASKIRLAGGAGTNEQFFGPGTRLTVL.

The J gene is TRBJ2-1, the V gene TRBV29-1, with a weak D call TRBD2 (6 bases). Germline V lookup: CDR1 SQVTM, CDR2 ANQGSEA. Trimming cost V 0 bases and J 7 bases, with 31 bases left between them. The CDR3 is 20 amino acids. CDR3 coding DNA: TGCAGCGTTGAAGATCCAATATCGGGAGTGGGACGCCGTGTTGCTAATGAGCAGTTCTTC. Protein product: CSVEDPISGVGRRVANEQFF.

V gene TRBV30 combines with J gene TRBJ1-6, with D possibly being TRBD1 (5 bases). Germline CDR1 reads GTSNPN; CDR2 reads SVGIG (reference sequence). CDR3 length equals 16 residues. V gave up 4 bases and J gave up 6 bases, with 19 bases separating them. CDR3 amino acids: CAWNLPLGPLNSPLHF. CDR3 DNA sequence: TGTGCCTGGAACCTCCCACTGGGGCCACTTAATTCACCCCTCCACTTT.

V is TRBV6-5 and J is TRBJ2-7; no firm D call. Trimming took 6 bases from V and 0 from J, leaving 9 bases between them. CDR1 and CDR2 from the germline V gene are MNHEY and SVGAGI. The CDR3 spans 13 residues. CDR3 DNA sequence: TGTGCCAGCAGCGAGACACGCTCCTACGAGCAGTACTTC. Residues: CASSETRSYEQYF.

The chain is built from TRBV7-2 and TRBJ2-3; TRBD2 matches at 10 bases. Germline V lookup: CDR1 SGHTA, CDR2 FQGNSA. This CDR3 comprises 15 residues. With 5 bases clipped from V and 2 bases from J, the junction kept 4 bases outside the gene matches. CDR3 sequence reads: CASSQGLAYTDTQYF. In nucleotides, the CDR3 is TGTGCCAGCAGCCAGGGACTAGCGTACACAGATACGCAGTATTTT.

This clone has more than one count but fewer than ten. V and J are TRBV6-5 and TRBJ2-1; 14 nucleotides match TRBD2. J gave up 7 bases and V 5 bases, and 4 bases lay outside the gene matches. CDR1 MNHEY and CDR2 SVGAGI come from the germline V gene. The CDR3 length is 15 residues. The DNA for the CDR3 is TGTGCCAGCAGTCCCGGGACTAGCGGGAGAAATGAGCAGTTCTTC. Protein product: CASSPGTSGRNEQFF.

This chain links TRBV15 with TRBJ1-5, with D perhaps TRBD1 (6 bases). V gave up 4 bases and J gave up 6 bases, with 13 bases separating them. CDR3 size: 14 residues. CDR1 and CDR2 from the germline V gene are LNHNV and YYDKDF (reference sequence). CDR3 sequence: CATSNAGEGQPQHF. CDR3 in DNA: TGTGCCACCAGCAATGCAGGGGAGGGTCAGCCCCAGCATTTT.

V gene TRBV7-3 combines with J gene TRBJ2-1; no clear D gene. This CDR3 is built from 15 residues. With 0 bases removed from V and 5 bases from J, the gap between germline ends came to 11 bases. Germline assignment: CDR1 SGHTA and CDR2 FQGTGA. In nucleotides, the CDR3 is TGTGCCAGCAGCTTAACCTCTACTACCGACAATGAGCAGTTCTTC. The encoded protein is CASSLTSTTDNEQFF.

There are a few counts of this clone. This chain connects TRBV5-1 to TRBJ2-2; D remains unclear. V lost 0 bases and J 6 bases, leaving 12 bases between the germline ends. Germline CDR1 reads SGHRS; CDR2 reads YFSETQ. The CDR3 has 15 residues. CDR3 amino acids: CASSLEWLGAGELFF. The CDR3 coding sequence is TGCGCCAGCAGCTTGGAGTGGCTAGGTGCCGGGGAGCTGTTTTTT.

The chain is built from TRBV24-1 and TRBJ2-2, with 10 bases fitting TRBD2. The CDR3 is 18 amino acids. Germline CDR1 KGHDR, CDR2 SFDVKD. The V segment lost 0 bases and the J segment 2 bases; nucleotides outside the gene matches: 5. The CDR3 DNA reads TGTGCCACCAGTGATTTGCCAGCGGGAGGGCCAAACACCGGGGAGCTGTTTTTT. The encoded protein is CATSDLPAGGPNTGELFF.

This chain connects TRBV30 to TRBJ1-3; 7 bases line up with TRBD1. This CDR3 is 15 amino acids long. Per germline, CDR1 GTSNPN and CDR2 SVGIG (reference sequence). The ends lost 2 bases at V and 1 base at J; junction bases unmatched: 5. The CDR3 DNA follows: TGTGCCTGGAGTAGGGACAGCGGTTCTGGAAACACCATATATTTT. Amino acids: CAWSRDSGSGNTIYF.

The J gene is TRBJ1-5, the V gene TRBV27, with D unresolved. V was shortened by 2 bases and J by 1 base, with 9 bases between the two germline ends. Per germline, CDR1 MNHEY and CDR2 SMNVEV (reference sequence). The CDR3 extends over 15 amino acids. The CDR3 sequence: CASSLEGWSNQPQHF. The CDR3 region has the DNA TGTGCCAGCAGTTTAGAGGGATGGAGCAATCAGCCCCAGCATTTT.

The chain employs TRBV14 and TRBJ2-1, with D possibly being TRBD2 (6 bases). V lost 1 base, J lost 0 bases, and 13 bases lay in between. CDR3 length: 17 residues. The germline CDR1 and CDR2 sequences are SGHDN and FVKESK. CDR3 bases: TGTGCCAGCAGCCAAGGGGGCGGGACCAGCTCCTACAATGAGCAGTTCTTC. The encoded protein is CASSQGGGTSSYNEQFF. The full variable domain, completed using reference TRBV14 and TRBJ2-1, is EAGVTQFPSHSVIEKGQTVTLRCDPISGHDNLYWYRRVMGKEIKFLLHFVKESKQDESGMPNNRFLAERTGGTYSTLKVQPAELEDSGVYFCASSQGGGTSSYNEQFFGPGTRLTVL.

V is TRBV6-4 and J is TRBJ1-2; D is perhaps TRBD1 (5 bases). CDR3 size: 13 residues. The germline V and J ends were trimmed by 6 bases and 2 bases, with 10 bases remaining between them. Germline V lookup: CDR1 MRHNA, CDR2 SNTAGT. Here the CDR3 reads CASRPDSNYGYTF. Written as DNA, the CDR3 is TGTGCCAGCAGGCCAGACAGCAACTATGGCTACACCTTC.

The chain has TRBV5-1 and TRBJ1-2; tentatively, D is TRBD1 (6 bases). Trimming shortened V by 4 bases and J by 6 bases, and 13 bases separated the two germline ends. Looked up from germline, CDR1 is SGHRS and CDR2 is YFSETQ. This CDR3 spans 13 amino acids. The CDR3 here is CASSPQGSDGYTF. The CDR3 region has the DNA TGCGCCAGCAGCCCGCAGGGGTCTGATGGCTACACCTTC.

The J gene is TRBJ1-1, the V gene TRBV10-3, with D perhaps TRBD1 (6 bases). CDR1 and CDR2 from the germline V gene are ENHRY and SYGVKD. The CDR3 has 15 amino acids. V was shortened by 0 bases and J by 5 bases, with 13 bases between the two germline ends. The DNA for the CDR3 is TGTGCCATCAGTGAGTCGACAGGCCGCGGGACTGAAGCTTTCTTT. Its translation is CAISESTGRGTEAFF.

This chain uses TRBV29-1 with TRBJ1-3, with D maybe TRBD1 (5 bases). Germline V gene data show CDR1 as SQVTM and CDR2 as ANQGSEA. The V end lost 4 bases, the J end lost 3 bases, and 13 bases lay between the germline ends. CDR3 size: 14 residues. The CDR3: CSVGVGTGGNTIYF. Written as DNA, the CDR3 is TGCAGCGTTGGGGTGGGGACTGGTGGAAACACCATATATTTT.